The rows below give T cell receptor beta chains drawn from one sample of a study of vaccination and CD4 T cells after COVID-19. Their target antigens are unknown. TCRdb passed the PCR reads through MiXCR, listing each CDR3 protein once. Here the sample spans 13,000 or so distinct CDR3 sequences, over 40% being singletons. The specimen sequenced was CD4+ T cells from blood, cultured in vitro. These TCRs come from a human donor who had recovered from COVID-19. CDR3s include the opening cysteine and the closing phenylalanine or tryptophan. The order of the fields is clone size, D gene, J gene, V gene, CDR3 DNA, CDR3 protein. A D gene is named only where the DNA matches it firmly. A row's size may be missing; if present it is once, few, many or a size class.

abundance: .; d_gene: TRBD1; j_gene: TRBJ1-5; v_gene: TRBV6-1; CDR3nt: TGTGCCACCCTGAGGCGGGACAGGGGGTCTTCTGGCAATCAGCCCCAGCATTTT; CDR3aa: CATLRRDRGSSGNQPQHF
abundance: .; d_gene: .; j_gene: TRBJ2-7; v_gene: TRBV6-1; CDR3nt: TGTGCCAGCAGTCCTGGGACTTCGATATACGAGCAGTACTTC; CDR3aa: CASSPGTSIYEQYF
abundance: .; d_gene: .; j_gene: TRBJ1-5; v_gene: TRBV28; CDR3nt: TGTGCCAGCAGTTTGCGTAGACAGCCTAACACTCAGCCCCAGCATTTT; CDR3aa: CASSLRRQPNTQPQHF
abundance: .; d_gene: TRBD1; j_gene: TRBJ1-6; v_gene: TRBV7-3; CDR3nt: TGTGCCAGCAGCTTTACAGGGGATTCACCCCTCCACTTT; CDR3aa: CASSFTGDSPLHF
abundance: .; d_gene: TRBD2; j_gene: TRBJ2-7; v_gene: TRBV11-2; CDR3nt: TGTGCCAGCAGCCCACCTCGGACTAGCGGTCCTAAAGAGCAGTACTTC; CDR3aa: CASSPPRTSGPKEQYF
abundance: .; d_gene: TRBD2; j_gene: TRBJ2-1; v_gene: TRBV2; CDR3nt: TGTGCCAGCCAGCCTAGCGGAATCTACAATGAGCAGTTCTTC; CDR3aa: CASQPSGIYNEQFF
abundance: few; d_gene: .; j_gene: TRBJ1-5; v_gene: TRBV20-1; CDR3nt: TGCAGTGCCCCGCTCTCGGGGGTGCACGGGGCCCAGCATTTT; CDR3aa: CSAPLSGVHGAQHF
abundance: .; d_gene: .; j_gene: TRBJ2-5; v_gene: TRBV20-1; CDR3nt: TGCAGTGCTTACCCCGTCCGGGAGACCCAGTACTTC; CDR3aa: CSAYPVRETQYF
abundance: few; d_gene: TRBD1; j_gene: TRBJ2-7; v_gene: TRBV2; CDR3nt: TGTGCCAGCAGGAAGGGACAGGGTGACTACGAGCAGTACTTC; CDR3aa: CASRKGQGDYEQYF
abundance: few; d_gene: TRBD1; j_gene: TRBJ2-7; v_gene: TRBV5-1; CDR3nt: TGCGCCAGCAGATCTGGGACAGGGTTCTACGAGCAGTACTTC; CDR3aa: CASRSGTGFYEQYF
abundance: .; d_gene: TRBD2; j_gene: TRBJ2-3; v_gene: TRBV6-1; CDR3nt: TGTGCCAGCAAGATTAATGGGGCTAGCGGGGGCACAGATACGCAGTATTTT; CDR3aa: CASKINGASGGTDTQYF
abundance: .; d_gene: .; j_gene: TRBJ2-5; v_gene: TRBV30; CDR3nt: TGTGCCTGGAGTTCGGAGACCCAGTACTTC; CDR3aa: CAWSSETQYF
abundance: .; d_gene: .; j_gene: TRBJ1-6; v_gene: TRBV2; CDR3nt: TGTGCCAGCCGAAGGACAGAGTATAATTCACCCCTCCACTTT; CDR3aa: CASRRTEYNSPLHF
abundance: .; d_gene: .; j_gene: TRBJ1-4; v_gene: TRBV2; CDR3nt: TGTGCCGCTGGAGGTGTAGCTAATGAAAAACTGTTTTTT; CDR3aa: CAAGGVANEKLFF
abundance: .; d_gene: TRBD2; j_gene: TRBJ2-2; v_gene: TRBV10-2; CDR3nt: TGCGCCAGCAGTGAGTCTAGGGGACTAGCTGGGACCGGGGAGCTGTTTTTT; CDR3aa: CASSESRGLAGTGELFF
abundance: few; d_gene: .; j_gene: TRBJ1-5; v_gene: TRBV5-6; CDR3nt: TGTGCCAGCACCTCCTGGGCAGGCAATAGCAATCAGCCCCAGCATTTT; CDR3aa: CASTSWAGNSNQPQHF
abundance: .; d_gene: TRBD2; j_gene: TRBJ2-1; v_gene: TRBV27; CDR3nt: TGTGCCAGCAGTTTATCTATAGCGGGAGCTTACAATGAGCAGTTCTTC; CDR3aa: CASSLSIAGAYNEQFF
abundance: .; d_gene: .; j_gene: TRBJ2-1; v_gene: TRBV20-1; CDR3nt: TGCAGTGCTAGACCTAGGCGGTCCCGCTCCTACAATGAGCAGTTCTTC; CDR3aa: CSARPRRSRSYNEQFF
abundance: few; d_gene: .; j_gene: TRBJ2-5; v_gene: TRBV7-2; CDR3nt: TGTGCCAGCAGCCCCCGACGCAACCAAGAGACCCAGTACTTC; CDR3aa: CASSPRRNQETQYF
abundance: .; d_gene: TRBD1; j_gene: TRBJ2-7; v_gene: TRBV6-1; CDR3nt: TGTGCCAGCCGGGGACAGGGAACCTACGAGCAGTACTTC; CDR3aa: CASRGQGTYEQYF
abundance: .; d_gene: .; j_gene: TRBJ2-1; v_gene: TRBV6-2/TRBV6-3; CDR3nt: TGTGCCAGCAGTTACTTGCTTGGGGGAAATGAGCAGTTCTTC; CDR3aa: CASSYLLGGNEQFF
abundance: once; d_gene: TRBD1; j_gene: TRBJ2-5; v_gene: TRBV20-1; CDR3nt: TGCAGTGCTAGAGATTTGACAGGGGAAGAGACCCAGTACTTC; CDR3aa: CSARDLTGEETQYF
abundance: .; d_gene: .; j_gene: TRBJ1-1; v_gene: TRBV18; CDR3nt: TGTGCCAGCTCACCAATAAGGAACACTGAAGCTTTCTTT; CDR3aa: CASSPIRNTEAFF
abundance: .; d_gene: TRBD1; j_gene: TRBJ1-2; v_gene: TRBV5-4; CDR3nt: TGTGCCAGCAGCCTGGGACAGCAACATACCTATGGCTACACCTTC; CDR3aa: CASSLGQQHTYGYTF
abundance: few; d_gene: .; j_gene: TRBJ1-5; v_gene: TRBV2; CDR3nt: TGTGCCAGCGAGGGACGGAATCAGCCCCAGCATTTT; CDR3aa: CASEGRNQPQHF
abundance: .; d_gene: .; j_gene: TRBJ1-5; v_gene: TRBV6-1; CDR3nt: TGTGCCAGCCTGGGCCATAGCAATCAGCCCCAGCATTTT; CDR3aa: CASLGHSNQPQHF
abundance: few; d_gene: .; j_gene: TRBJ2-3; v_gene: TRBV11-3; CDR3nt: TGTGCCAGCAGCTTAATCCCCACACCGTGGACGAGGGGAGATACGCAGTATTTT; CDR3aa: CASSLIPTPWTRGDTQYF
abundance: .; d_gene: .; j_gene: TRBJ2-5; v_gene: TRBV20-1; CDR3nt: TGCAGTGCTAGTTCCGTGACCCAAGAGACCCAGTACTTC; CDR3aa: CSASSVTQETQYF
abundance: few; d_gene: TRBD2; j_gene: TRBJ2-2; v_gene: TRBV6-2/TRBV6-3; CDR3nt: TGTGCCAGCACCGTAGCGGGAGACACCGGGGAGCTGTTTTTT; CDR3aa: CASTVAGDTGELFF
abundance: .; d_gene: .; j_gene: TRBJ1-3; v_gene: TRBV6-1; CDR3nt: TGTGCCAGCAGGAGACAACTCTCTGGAAACACCATATATTTT; CDR3aa: CASRRQLSGNTIYF
abundance: few; d_gene: .; j_gene: TRBJ1-6; v_gene: TRBV7-9; CDR3nt: TGTGCCAGCAGCTCGCAGAGCTCCTATAATTCACCCCTCCACTTT; CDR3aa: CASSSQSSYNSPLHF
abundance: .; d_gene: .; j_gene: TRBJ1-5; v_gene: TRBV20-1; CDR3nt: TGCAGTGCTAGAGACCCCAGGGGTCAGCAGCCCCAGCATTTT; CDR3aa: CSARDPRGQQPQHF
abundance: .; d_gene: TRBD2; j_gene: TRBJ2-7; v_gene: TRBV20-1; CDR3nt: TGCAGTGCTAGAGTCAGGACTAGCAGGGACGAGCAGTACTTC; CDR3aa: CSARVRTSRDEQYF
abundance: .; d_gene: .; j_gene: TRBJ2-7; v_gene: TRBV19; CDR3nt: TGTGCCAGTAGAAAGACAGGCAGCTCCTACGAGCAGTACTTC; CDR3aa: CASRKTGSSYEQYF
abundance: few; d_gene: TRBD2; j_gene: TRBJ2-7; v_gene: TRBV30; CDR3nt: TGTGCCTGGAGTGGGCGGGAGGGTTCCGAGCAGTACTTC; CDR3aa: CAWSGREGSEQYF